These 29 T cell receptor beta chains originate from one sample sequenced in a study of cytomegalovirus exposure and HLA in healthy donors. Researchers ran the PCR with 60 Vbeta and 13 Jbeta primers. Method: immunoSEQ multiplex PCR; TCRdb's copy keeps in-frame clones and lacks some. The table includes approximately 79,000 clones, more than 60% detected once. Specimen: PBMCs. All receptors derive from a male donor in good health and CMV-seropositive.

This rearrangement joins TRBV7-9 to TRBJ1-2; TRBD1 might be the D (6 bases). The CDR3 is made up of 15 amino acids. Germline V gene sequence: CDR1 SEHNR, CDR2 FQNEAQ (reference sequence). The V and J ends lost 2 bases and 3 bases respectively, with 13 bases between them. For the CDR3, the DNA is TGTGCCAGCAGCTTACCCGGTCCAGGGGACTATGGCTACACCTTC. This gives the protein CASSLPGPGDYGYTF.

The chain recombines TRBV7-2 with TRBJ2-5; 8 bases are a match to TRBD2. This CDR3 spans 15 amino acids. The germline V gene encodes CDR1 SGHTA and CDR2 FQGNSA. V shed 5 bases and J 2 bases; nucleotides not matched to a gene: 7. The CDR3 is CASSTRIAGQETQYF. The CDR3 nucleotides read TGTGCCAGCAGCACTCGTATAGCGGGGCAAGAGACCCAGTACTTC.

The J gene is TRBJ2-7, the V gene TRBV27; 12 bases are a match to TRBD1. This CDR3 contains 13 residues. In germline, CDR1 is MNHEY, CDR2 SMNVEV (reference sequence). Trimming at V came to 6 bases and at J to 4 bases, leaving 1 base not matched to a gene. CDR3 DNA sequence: TGTGCCAGCAGGGGACAGGGGGCGTACGAGCAGTACTTC. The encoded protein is CASRGQGAYEQYF.

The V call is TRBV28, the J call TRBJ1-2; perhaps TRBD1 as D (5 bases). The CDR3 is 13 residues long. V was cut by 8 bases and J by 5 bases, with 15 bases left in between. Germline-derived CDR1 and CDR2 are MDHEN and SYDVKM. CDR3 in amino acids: CASGPGEDYGYTF. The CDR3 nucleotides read TGTGCCAGCGGGCCGGGGGAGGATTATGGCTACACCTTC.

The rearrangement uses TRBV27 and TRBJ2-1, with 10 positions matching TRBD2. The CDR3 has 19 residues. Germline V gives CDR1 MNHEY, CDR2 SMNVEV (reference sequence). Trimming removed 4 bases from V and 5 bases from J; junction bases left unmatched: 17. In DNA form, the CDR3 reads TGTGCCAGCAGTTACGGGACTAGCGAACAGACGGGTCGAGACAATGAGCAGTTCTTC. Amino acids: CASSYGTSEQTGRDNEQFF.

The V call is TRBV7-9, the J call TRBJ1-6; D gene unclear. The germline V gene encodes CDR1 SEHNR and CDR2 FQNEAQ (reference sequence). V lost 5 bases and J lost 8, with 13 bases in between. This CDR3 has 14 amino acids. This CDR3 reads CASSHPGVDSPLHF. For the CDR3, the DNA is TGTGCCAGCAGCCATCCCGGGGTTGATTCACCCCTCCACTTT.

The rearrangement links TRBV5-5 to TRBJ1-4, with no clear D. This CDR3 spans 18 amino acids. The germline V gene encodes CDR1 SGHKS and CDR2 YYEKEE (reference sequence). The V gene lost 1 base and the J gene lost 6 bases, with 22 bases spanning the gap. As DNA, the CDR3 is TGTGCCAGCAGCTTGCGGAGCAGTCTCCTCCAGAGGGATGAAAAACTGTTTTTT. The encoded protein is CASSLRSSLLQRDEKLFF.

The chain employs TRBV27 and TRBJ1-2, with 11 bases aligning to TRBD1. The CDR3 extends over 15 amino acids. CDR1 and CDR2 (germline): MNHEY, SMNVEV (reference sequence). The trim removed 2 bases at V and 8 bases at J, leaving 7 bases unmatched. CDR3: CASSLRGQGAWGYTF. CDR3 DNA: TGTGCCAGCAGTTTAAGAGGACAGGGGGCGTGGGGCTACACCTTC.

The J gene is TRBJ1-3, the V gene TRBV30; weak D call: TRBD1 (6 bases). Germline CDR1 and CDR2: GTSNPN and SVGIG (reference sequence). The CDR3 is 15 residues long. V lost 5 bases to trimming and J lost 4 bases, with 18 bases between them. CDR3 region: CAWGHTGTHGNTIYF. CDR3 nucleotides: TGTGCCTGGGGTCACACCGGGACACACGGAAACACCATATATTTT.

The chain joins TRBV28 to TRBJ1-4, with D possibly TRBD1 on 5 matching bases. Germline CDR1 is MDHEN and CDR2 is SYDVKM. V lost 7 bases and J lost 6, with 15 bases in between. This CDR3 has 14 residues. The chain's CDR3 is CASTETAIDEKLFF. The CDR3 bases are TGTGCCAGCACCGAGACAGCAATTGATGAAAAACTGTTTTTT.

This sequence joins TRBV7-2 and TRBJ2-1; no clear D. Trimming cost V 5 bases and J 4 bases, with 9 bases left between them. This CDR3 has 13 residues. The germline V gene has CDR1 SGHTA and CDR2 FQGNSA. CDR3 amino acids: CASSLLAYNEQFF. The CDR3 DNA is TGTGCCAGCAGCCTTTTGGCTTACAATGAGCAGTTCTTC.

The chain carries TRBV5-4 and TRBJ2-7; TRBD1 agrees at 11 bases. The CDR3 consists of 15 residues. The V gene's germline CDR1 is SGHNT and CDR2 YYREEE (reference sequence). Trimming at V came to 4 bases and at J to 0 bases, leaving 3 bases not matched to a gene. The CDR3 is CASSAGQGGSYEQYF. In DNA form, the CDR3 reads TGTGCCAGCAGCGCGGGACAGGGGGGCTCCTACGAGCAGTACTTC.

CDR3 DNA sequence: TGTGCCAGCAGCCAATATGATGGGAGCTCCTACAATGAGCAGTTCTTC. It encodes CASSQYDGSSYNEQFF. The V call is TRBV16, the J call TRBJ2-1, with D tentatively TRBD2 (5 bases). The CDR3 totals 16 residues. CDR1 is KGHSY, CDR2 FQNENV, per germline. V shed 1 base and J shed 0 bases, with 10 bases lying between them.

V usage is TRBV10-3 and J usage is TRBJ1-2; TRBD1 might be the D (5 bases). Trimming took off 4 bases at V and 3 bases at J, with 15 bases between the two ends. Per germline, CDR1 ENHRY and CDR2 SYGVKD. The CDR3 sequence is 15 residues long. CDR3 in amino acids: CAISGGRAQDYGYTF. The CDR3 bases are TGTGCCATCAGTGGGGGCAGGGCTCAGGACTATGGCTACACCTTC.

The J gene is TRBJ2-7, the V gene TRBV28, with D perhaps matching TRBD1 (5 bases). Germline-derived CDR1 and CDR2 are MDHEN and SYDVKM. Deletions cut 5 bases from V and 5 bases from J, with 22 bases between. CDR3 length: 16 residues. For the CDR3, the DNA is TGTGCCAGCAGTAACCCAACCGGACATTTGTCTGACGAGCAGTACTTC. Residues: CASSNPTGHLSDEQYF.

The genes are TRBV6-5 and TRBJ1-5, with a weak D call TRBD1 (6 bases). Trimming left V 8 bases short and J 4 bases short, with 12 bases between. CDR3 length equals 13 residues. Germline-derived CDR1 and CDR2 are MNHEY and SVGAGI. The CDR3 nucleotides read TGTGCCAGCGCCGGGACACTTAATCAGCCCCAGCATTTT. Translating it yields CASAGTLNQPQHF.

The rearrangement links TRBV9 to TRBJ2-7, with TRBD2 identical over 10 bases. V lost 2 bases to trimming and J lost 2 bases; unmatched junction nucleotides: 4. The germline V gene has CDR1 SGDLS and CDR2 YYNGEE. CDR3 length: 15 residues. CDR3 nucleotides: TGTGCCAGCAGCGTTGGCCTAGCGGGAGCCTACGAGCAGTACTTC. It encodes CASSVGLAGAYEQYF. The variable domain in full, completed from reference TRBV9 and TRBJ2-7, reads DSGVTQTPKHLITATGQRVTLRCSPRSGDLSVYWYQQSLDQGLQFLIQYYNGEERAKGNILERFSAQQFPDLHSELNLSSLELGDSALYFCASSVGLAGAYEQYFGPGTRLTVT.

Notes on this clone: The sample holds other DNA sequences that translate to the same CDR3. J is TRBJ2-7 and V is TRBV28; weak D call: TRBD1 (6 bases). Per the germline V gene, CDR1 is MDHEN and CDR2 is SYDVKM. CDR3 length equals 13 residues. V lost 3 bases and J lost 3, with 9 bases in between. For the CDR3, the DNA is TGTGCCAGCAGTTTTGGCAGGGGCTACGAGCAGTACTTC. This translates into CASSFGRGYEQYF.

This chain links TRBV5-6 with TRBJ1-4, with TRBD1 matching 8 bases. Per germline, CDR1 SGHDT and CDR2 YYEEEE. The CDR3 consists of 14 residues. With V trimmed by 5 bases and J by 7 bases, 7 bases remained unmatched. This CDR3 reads CASRTQTGVEKLFF. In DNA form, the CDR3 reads TGTGCCAGCAGAACTCAGACAGGGGTTGAAAAACTGTTTTTT.

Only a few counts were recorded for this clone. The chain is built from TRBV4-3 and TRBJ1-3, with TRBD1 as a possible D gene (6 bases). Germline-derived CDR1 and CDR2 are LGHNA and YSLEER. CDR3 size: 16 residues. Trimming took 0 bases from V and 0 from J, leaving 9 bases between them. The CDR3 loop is CASSQDGDTSGNTIYF. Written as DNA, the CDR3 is TGCGCCAGCAGCCAAGATGGGGACACCTCTGGAAACACCATATATTTT.

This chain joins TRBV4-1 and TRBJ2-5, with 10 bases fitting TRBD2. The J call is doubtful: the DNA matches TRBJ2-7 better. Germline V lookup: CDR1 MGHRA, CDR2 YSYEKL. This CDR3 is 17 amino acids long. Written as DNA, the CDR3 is TGCGCCAGCAGCCAAGACCGGCTAGCGGGAGAAAGGGGCGAGCAGTACTTC. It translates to CASSQDRLAGERGEQYF.

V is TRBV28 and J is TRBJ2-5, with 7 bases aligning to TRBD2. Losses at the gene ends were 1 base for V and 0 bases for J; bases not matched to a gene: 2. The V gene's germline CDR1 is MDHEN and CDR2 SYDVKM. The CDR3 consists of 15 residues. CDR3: CASSLLLADQETQYF. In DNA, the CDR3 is TGTGCCAGCAGTTTATTGCTAGCGGACCAAGAGACCCAGTACTTC.

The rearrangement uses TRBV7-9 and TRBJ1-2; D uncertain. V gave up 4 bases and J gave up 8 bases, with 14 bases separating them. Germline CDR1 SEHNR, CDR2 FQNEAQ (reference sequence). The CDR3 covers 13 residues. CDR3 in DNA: TGTGCCAGCAGCTCTCCGAGGGAGGGCGGCTACACCTTC. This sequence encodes CASSSPREGGYTF.

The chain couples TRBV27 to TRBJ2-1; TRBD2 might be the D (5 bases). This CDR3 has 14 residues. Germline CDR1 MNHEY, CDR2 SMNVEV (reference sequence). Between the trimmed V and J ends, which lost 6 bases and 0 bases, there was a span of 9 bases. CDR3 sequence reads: CASSRRSSYNEQFF. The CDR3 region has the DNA TGTGCCAGCAGCCGGAGGAGCTCCTACAATGAGCAGTTCTTC.

The CDR3 protein is CASSPAVQGYGYTF. In DNA form, the CDR3 reads TGTGCCAGCAGCCCGGCTGTTCAGGGCTATGGCTACACCTTC. The V gene is TRBV28, the J gene TRBJ1-2, with D possibly matching TRBD1 (5 bases). CDR1 and CDR2 from the germline V gene are MDHEN and SYDVKM. With 6 bases removed from V and 4 bases from J, the gap between germline ends came to 15 bases. The CDR3 has 14 residues.

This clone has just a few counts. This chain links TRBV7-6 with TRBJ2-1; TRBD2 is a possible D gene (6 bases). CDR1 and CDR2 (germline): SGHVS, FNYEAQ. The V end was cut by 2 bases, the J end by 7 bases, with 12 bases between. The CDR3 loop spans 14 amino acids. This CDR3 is CASSLRGLGNEQFF. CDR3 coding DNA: TGTGCCAGCAGCTTAAGGGGACTTGGGAATGAGCAGTTCTTC.

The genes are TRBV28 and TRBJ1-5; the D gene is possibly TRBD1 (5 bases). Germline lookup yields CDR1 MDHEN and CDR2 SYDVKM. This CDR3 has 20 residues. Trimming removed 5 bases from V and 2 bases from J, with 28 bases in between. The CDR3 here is CASSPPQGAVISYRNQPQHF. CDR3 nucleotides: TGTGCCAGCAGTCCCCCCCAGGGTGCGGTCATTTCGTATCGCAATCAGCCCCAGCATTTT.

The CDR3 DNA is TGTGCCAGCCGACAGGACATCTACGAGCAGTACTTC. Residues: CASRQDIYEQYF. The rearrangement uses TRBV10-3 and TRBJ2-7, with D perhaps TRBD1 (6 bases). Trimming stripped 10 bases from V and 3 bases from J, with 13 bases between. From germline, CDR1 is ENHRY and CDR2 SYGVKD. There are 12 residues in the CDR3.

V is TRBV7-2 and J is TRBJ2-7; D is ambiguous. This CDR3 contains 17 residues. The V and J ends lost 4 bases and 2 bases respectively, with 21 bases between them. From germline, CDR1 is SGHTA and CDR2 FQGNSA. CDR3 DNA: TGTGCCAGCAGCTACGGAGTGGCGGCGGTTATTCCCTACGAGCAGTACTTC. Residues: CASSYGVAAVIPYEQYF.